The T cell receptor (beta chain) described here comes from a study of spatial heterogeneity in lung cancer. For the study at large: Mean representation of each unique TCR and UMI combination in the raw reads exceeded 8.5 occurrences. Overall study results and limits: There were more appearances of ubiquitous expanded tumor TCRs in blood at resection than at follow-up.

Time point here: blood at routine non-recurrence follow-up after resection. Unsorted samples of tumor, nontumor lung or frozen PBMC had their whole RNA sequenced. V lost 1 base, J lost 0 bases, and 11 bases lay in between. The CDR3 is 16 residues long. The germline V gene encodes CDR1 KGHSH and CDR2 LQKENI. Every TCR cDNA molecule carried a tag that served as a unique molecular identifier. TCRdb used MiXCR to reprocess the 5' RACE reads, holding one entry per CDR3 protein. The profile shows 20,000 to 25,000 distinct CDR3 sequences, around 10% of them singletons. This clonotype came up many times. Its antigen remains unidentified.

The TCR originated in a male donor with early-stage non-small cell lung cancer. The chain combines TRBV18 with TRBJ2-3, with D unresolved. Specimen: PBMCs, collected at follow-up. The CDR3: CASSPRYGMSTDTQYF. As DNA, the CDR3 is TGTGCCAGCTCACCACGATATGGCATGAGCACAGATACGCAGTATTTT.